This section outlines one T cell receptor beta chain sequence together with its context. Its specificity is unknown. The germline V gene encodes CDR1 MNHEY and CDR2 SVGAGI. V was pared by 0 bases and J by 8 bases, with 13 bases between. The CDR3 runs to 15 residues. Repertoires were generated with immunoSEQ multiplex PCR, while TCRdb's copy carries only in-frame clones and drops some. The sample holds tens of thousands of clones, 74% seen once. This entry belongs to a study of STAT5B mutations in CD4+ large granular lymphocyte leukemia. Broader study findings: Without putative leukemic clones, patient CD4-sorted repertoires remained more clonal than healthy CD4+ repertoires. Top patient clones used TRBV06 genes more often: 8/27 versus 2/35 in controls.

The V call is TRBV6-5, the J call TRBJ2-2, with D possibly being TRBD1 or TRBD2 (5 bases each). Sequenced material: CD4+ T cells from blood buffy coats. This clonotype was obtained from a human donor in good health. This CDR3 is CASSYSTLGVGELFF. CDR3 bases: TGTGCCAGCAGTTACTCGACTCTGGGGGTAGGGGAGCTGTTTTTT.